This TCR beta chain is drawn from a study of blood T cell repertoires in COVID-19. The assay was immunoSEQ multiplex PCR, and TCRdb's table has in-frame clones only and misses some. The table shows approximately 190,000 clones, with roughly four fifths occurring only once. The CDR3 length is 15 residues. V was pared by 1 base and J by 1 base, with 1 base of the junction left unmatched. Germline V gene lookup returns CDR1 MNHNY and CDR2 SVGAGI (reference sequence). The gene calls are TRBV6-6 and TRBJ2-5; TRBD2 agrees at 9 bases. The sequence was obtained from a woman in her thirties or forties with acute or convalescent COVID-19. The sample consisted of peripheral blood. CDR3 coding DNA: TGTGCCAGCAGTTACTTAGCGGGAGCCCAAGAGACCCAGTACTTC. It specifies CASSYLAGAQETQYF.